Following are 22 T cell receptor beta chains from one sample sequenced in a study of T cells after yellow fever vaccination. TCRdb ran MiXCR on the 5' RACE reads and lists one entry per CDR3 protein. The data contain over 300,000 distinct CDR3 sequences, less than 4.5% of them singletons. Source: PBMCs, taken on the day of the yellow fever booster vaccination. The receptors derive from a man aged 18 to 30 who received the YFV17D yellow fever vaccine.

Many counts were recorded for this clonotype. The chain couples TRBV7-8 to TRBJ1-1, with a weak D call TRBD1 (6 bases). Trimming pared 0 bases from V and 3 bases from J, leaving 20 bases between. The CDR3 sequence is 18 residues long. From germline, CDR1 is SGHVS and CDR2 FQNEAQ. Here the CDR3 reads CASSLAGIHRAKYTEAFF. For the CDR3, the DNA is TGTGCCAGCAGCTTAGCGGGGATCCACAGGGCGAAGTACACTGAAGCTTTCTTT.

This clonotype was observed at least ten times. This rearrangement joins TRBV7-8 to TRBJ1-5; D may be TRBD1 (5 bases). The germline V gene has CDR1 SGHVS and CDR2 FQNEAQ. The CDR3 runs 14 residues. V shed 3 bases and J shed 4 bases, with 10 bases lying between them. The CDR3 DNA is TGTGCCAGCAGCTTGGCGGGGGGAAATCAGCCCCAGCATTTT. Protein product: CASSLAGGNQPQHF.

This clonotype was seen ten or more times. This chain uses TRBV6-6 with TRBJ2-3, with a possible D match to TRBD1 (6 bases). This CDR3 is 13 amino acids long. From germline, CDR1 is MNHNY and CDR2 SVGAGI (reference sequence). V dropped 10 bases and J dropped 0 bases, with 11 bases sitting between them. The CDR3 here is CAIQDSSTDTQYF. The DNA of the CDR3 is TGTGCCATCCAGGACAGTAGCACAGATACGCAGTATTTT.

In its sample, this clonotype was seen many times. This chain uses TRBV7-2 with TRBJ1-5; 9 positions agree with TRBD1. Germline CDR1 reads SGHTA; CDR2 reads FQGNSA. The CDR3 has 13 residues. With 4 bases clipped from V and 13 bases from J, the junction kept 8 bases outside the gene matches. CDR3 DNA: TGTGCCAGCAGCTCTCCCGGGACAGGGCCTCAGCATTTT. It codes for CASSSPGTGPQHF.

This clonotype has only a few counts. This chain links TRBV20-1 with TRBJ2-1; 12 bases align to TRBD2. There are 16 residues in the CDR3. Germline-derived CDR1 and CDR2 are DFQATT and SNEGSKA (reference sequence). With 4 bases clipped from V and 1 base from J, the junction kept 5 bases outside the gene matches. CDR3 protein: CSAKTSGGPSYNEQFF. The CDR3, as DNA: TGCAGTGCTAAAACTAGCGGGGGGCCTTCCTACAATGAGCAGTTCTTC.

In its sample, this clonotype was seen a few times. The V and J genes are TRBV6-1 and TRBJ2-6; the match to TRBD1 covers 8 bases. J was trimmed by 2 bases and V by 2 bases; bases with no gene match: 5. Germline V gene lookup returns CDR1 MNHNS and CDR2 SASEGT. This CDR3 spans 17 amino acids. Here the CDR3 reads CASSESDRGPGANVLTF. The CDR3 DNA follows: TGTGCCAGCAGTGAATCCGACAGGGGACCTGGGGCCAACGTCCTGACTTTC.

The table lists this clonotype with a few counts. The CDR3 DNA follows: TGTGCCAGCAGTTTAACTGGGATGGGAGCTTTCTTT. Protein product: CASSLTGMGAFF. V gene TRBV28 combines with J gene TRBJ1-1, with D unclear. The CDR3 length is 12 residues. Germline V lookup: CDR1 MDHEN, CDR2 SYDVKM. V lost 2 bases, J lost 10 bases, and 11 bases lay in between.

This clonotype was found a few times. J is TRBJ2-1 and V is TRBV11-2; 10 bases are a match to TRBD1. The J segment lost 10 bases and the V segment lost 4 bases, leaving 10 bases of the junction unmatched. CDR1 SGHAT and CDR2 FQNNGV come from the germline V gene. CDR3 size: 15 residues. This chain's CDR3 is CASSSPAGQGMEQFF. For the CDR3, the DNA is TGTGCCAGCAGCTCCCCGGCGGGACAGGGGATGGAGCAGTTCTTC. The full variable domain, rest sourced from reference TRBV11-2 and TRBJ2-1, is EAGVAQSPRYKIIEKRQSVAFWCNPISGHATLYWYQQILGQGPKLLIQFQNNGVVDDSQLPKDRFSAERLKGVDSTLKIQPAKLEDSAVYLCASSSPAGQGMEQFFGPGTRLTVL.

There are a few counts of this clonotype. This chain links TRBV20-1 with TRBJ1-2; 7 nucleotides agree with TRBD1. The trim removed 0 bases at V and 7 bases at J, leaving 20 bases unmatched. The CDR3 totals 18 residues. Looked up from germline, CDR1 is DFQATT and CDR2 is SNEGSKA (reference sequence). The CDR3: CSAREEQQTGPGLRGYTF. The CDR3 bases are TGCAGTGCTAGAGAGGAGCAACAGACAGGGCCTGGCTTGCGTGGCTACACCTTC.

The chain couples TRBV4-3 to TRBJ1-4; 8 bases agree with TRBD1. The length of the CDR3 is 14 residues. The germline V gene encodes CDR1 LGHNA and CDR2 YSLEER. V shed 9 bases and J 4 bases; nucleotides not matched to a gene: 7. The CDR3 sequence is CARGEQGGNEKLFF. The DNA for the CDR3 is TGCGCCAGGGGGGAACAGGGGGGTAATGAAAAACTGTTTTTT.

This clonotype was detected ten times or more. The rearrangement links TRBV6-2 or TRBV6-3 to TRBJ2-1; D unclear. This CDR3 comprises 15 residues. The V gene's germline CDR1 is MNHEY and CDR2 SVGEGT. Trimming pared 3 bases from V and 3 bases from J, leaving 12 bases between. Here the CDR3 reads CASSYSRRVYNEQFF. The CDR3 nucleotides are TGTGCCAGCAGTTATTCTAGGAGAGTCTACAATGAGCAGTTCTTC.

This clonotype was recorded many times. The chain uses TRBV7-2 and TRBJ1-4, with 7 bases that match TRBD1. Trimming took 3 bases from V and 6 from J; bases not matched to a gene: 13. CDR3 length: 17 residues. Looked up from germline, CDR1 is SGHTA and CDR2 is FQGNSA. The chain's CDR3 is CASSFRSRGHFDEKLFF. The CDR3 DNA sequence: TGTGCCAGCAGCTTCCGATCGAGGGGGCACTTTGATGAAAAACTGTTTTTT.

This clonotype was seen ten or more times. The rearrangement links TRBV7-9 to TRBJ2-3; the D is unclear. The CDR3 is 16 residues long. Per the germline V gene, CDR1 is SEHNR and CDR2 is FQNEAQ (reference sequence). The ends were cut back, 5 bases at V and 1 base at J, with 16 bases in the middle. The CDR3 region is CASSHTDPRGTDTQYF. CDR3 nucleotide sequence: TGTGCCAGCAGCCATACGGACCCACGGGGCACAGATACGCAGTATTTT.

This clonotype was detected many times. The V gene is TRBV6-5, the J gene TRBJ1-1; D not certain. Trimming took 5 bases from V and 8 from J, leaving 9 bases between them. The germline V gene encodes CDR1 MNHEY and CDR2 SVGAGI. This CDR3 comprises 11 residues. CDR3 amino acids: CASSAGREAFF. DNA for the CDR3: TGTGCCAGCAGTGCCGGACGCGAAGCTTTCTTT.

This clonotype has a handful of counts. The chain joins TRBV20-1 to TRBJ2-7; 9 nucleotides line up with TRBD2. There are 15 residues in the CDR3. The V segment lost 1 base and the J segment 3 bases; nucleotides outside the gene matches: 7. Germline V gene sequence: CDR1 DFQATT, CDR2 SNEGSKA (reference sequence). The CDR3 nucleotides read TGCAGTGCTAGAGTGCCGCGGGGGGGCCTCTACGAGCAGTACTTC. The encoded protein is CSARVPRGGLYEQYF.

J is TRBJ1-3 and V is TRBV5-1, with D perhaps TRBD1 (5 bases). Germline CDR1 and CDR2: SGHRS and YFSETQ. This CDR3 has 16 residues. V gave up 3 bases and J gave up 2 bases, with 15 bases separating them. The DNA of the CDR3 is TGCGCCAGCAGCTCGGGACCACTTCCCCCTGGAAACACCATATATTTT. It encodes CASSSGPLPPGNTIYF.

The table lists this clonotype with a few counts. The chain links TRBV5-1 to TRBJ2-1; TRBD2 matches 8 bases. This CDR3 is built from 16 residues. V lost 0 bases and J lost 7; bases outside the gene matches: 9. Germline CDR1 is SGHRS and CDR2 is YFSETQ. CDR3 residues: CASSLVSGGAKNEQFF. CDR3 bases: TGCGCCAGCAGCTTGGTGTCCGGGGGGGCCAAGAATGAGCAGTTCTTC.

This clonotype was seen more than once but under ten times. The J gene is TRBJ2-7, the V gene TRBV5-1; TRBD1 matches at 8 bases. V trimming: 4 bases; J trimming: 2 bases; junction bases outside the gene matches: 11. CDR1 and CDR2 from the germline V gene are SGHRS and YFSETQ. The CDR3 totals 16 residues. The chain's CDR3 is CASSARTGQYTYEQYF. The CDR3, as DNA: TGCGCCAGCAGCGCCCGGACAGGGCAATACACCTACGAGCAGTACTTC.

V gene TRBV29-1 combines with J gene TRBJ2-2; D perhaps matches TRBD2 (7 bases). V dropped 1 base and J dropped 6 bases, with 15 bases sitting between them. From germline, CDR1 is SQVTM and CDR2 ANQGSEA. This CDR3 has 15 amino acids. CDR3 sequence: CSVEAGGLESGELFF. The CDR3 region has the DNA TGCAGCGTTGAAGCGGGGGGCCTGGAGTCCGGGGAGCTGTTTTTT.

The V and J genes are TRBV6-5 and TRBJ1-2; D is ambiguous. The CDR3 has 13 residues. In germline, CDR1 is MNHEY, CDR2 SVGAGI. The V and J ends lost 2 bases and 8 bases respectively, with 12 bases between them. The CDR3 region has the DNA TGTGCCAGCAGTTACGTCCCAATCAGGGGCTACACCTTC. Encoded protein: CASSYVPIRGYTF.

This clonotype was observed at least ten times. The chain combines TRBV19 with TRBJ2-5; no definite D call. The germline V gene has CDR1 LNHDA and CDR2 SQIVND (reference sequence). The CDR3 is 12 residues long. Trimming cost V 3 bases and J 3 bases, with 5 bases left between them. The CDR3 region is CASSIWKETQYF. DNA of the CDR3: TGTGCCAGTAGTATTTGGAAAGAGACCCAGTACTTC.

This clonotype turned up a few times. J is TRBJ2-3 and V is TRBV7-2, with TRBD2 identical over 7 bases. The germline CDR1 and CDR2 sequences are SGHTA and FQGNSA. Trimming cost V 5 bases and J 7 bases; bases outside gene matches: 12. This CDR3 is 15 amino acids long. The CDR3 loop is CASSRNRQGGHTQYF. The CDR3 coding sequence is TGTGCCAGCAGCAGGAACCGCCAGGGAGGGCATACGCAGTATTTT.